This paragraph covers one TCR beta chain sequence. CD8+ and CD4+ T cells circulating in blood were sequenced for TCR beta. When the RNA was reverse transcribed, random hexamers were used with an input of roughly 0.45 to 1 ug. TCRdb processed the immunoSEQ multiplex PCR reads anew with MiXCR; each CDR3 protein has one entry. The sample gives around 190,000 distinct CDR3 sequences, around 95% of which show up once; roughly 0.16% is in the top ten. These data come from a study of CD8 T cells in Susac syndrome. V was clipped by 7 bases and J by 7 bases; unmatched bases: 12. This CDR3 is built from 13 residues. Germline assignment: CDR1 SQVTM and CDR2 ANQGSEA.

The sample taken for sequencing was CD8+ T cells from PBMCs. The chain uses TRBV29-1 and TRBJ2-5, with TRBD2 matching 7 bases. The sequence was obtained from a human donor with multiple sclerosis. The CDR3 sequence is CSGGGEVSGTQYF. The CDR3, as DNA: TGCAGCGGGGGAGGGGAGGTGAGCGGGACCCAGTACTTC.